The rows below give T cell receptor beta chains drawn from one sample of a study of cytomegalovirus exposure and HLA in healthy donors. The data were produced by immunoSEQ multiplex PCR, yet TCRdb's version contains in-frame clones alone and is incomplete. In the table there are approximately 140,000 clones, 76% of which are singletons. Sequencing was carried out using PBMCs. All receptors come from a man aged 18 to 29 in good health and CMV-seronegative. CDR3s include the opening cysteine and the closing phenylalanine or tryptophan. A D gene is named only where the DNA matches it firmly. Expanded clones get a size class; other rows say once, few or many, or leave the size out.

J: TRBJ2-7; D: TRBD1; size: few; V: TRBV25-1; CDR3: CASSPRTGEYEQYF; DNA: TGTGCCAGCAGTCCTCGGACAGGGGAGTACGAGCAGTACTTC
J: TRBJ1-4; D: .; size: once; V: TRBV5-1; CDR3: CASSLAGSAATNEKLFF; DNA: TGCGCCAGCAGCTTGGCCGGAAGCGCCGCAACTAATGAAAAACTGTTTTTT
J: TRBJ1-5; D: .; size: .; V: TRBV27; CDR3: CASSLSANQPQHF; DNA: TGTGCCAGCAGTTTAAGCGCCAATCAGCCCCAGCATTTT
J: TRBJ2-2; D: .; size: .; V: TRBV15; CDR3: CATSRGGDTGELFF; DNA: TGTGCCACCAGCAGAGGGGGAGATACCGGGGAGCTGTTTTTT
J: TRBJ2-5; D: .; size: .; V: TRBV9; CDR3: CASSRLGETQYF; DNA: TGTGCCAGCAGTAGACTAGGGGAGACCCAGTACTTC
J: TRBJ2-5; D: TRBD1; size: .; V: TRBV5-1; CDR3: CASSKDRKETQYF; DNA: TGCGCCAGCAGCAAGGACAGGAAAGAGACCCAGTACTTC
J: TRBJ2-7; D: TRBD2; size: .; V: TRBV9; CDR3: CASSEEGLAGVEQYF; DNA: TGTGCCAGCAGCGAGGAGGGACTAGCGGGGGTCGAGCAGTACTTC
J: TRBJ2-3; D: TRBD2; size: .; V: TRBV28; CDR3: CASSIGGGLGGYTDTQYF; DNA: TGTGCCAGCAGTATAGGCGGGGGACTTGGGGGTTATACAGATACGCAGTATTTT
J: TRBJ1-2; D: .; size: .; V: TRBV9; CDR3: CASSVDSGDYGYAF; DNA: TGTGCCAGCAGCGTAGATTCGGGGGACTATGGCTACGCCTTC
J: TRBJ2-3; D: .; size: .; V: TRBV5-1; CDR3: CASSSRGGVPATDTQYF; DNA: TGCGCCAGCAGCTCCCGAGGGGGAGTCCCCGCCACAGATACGCAGTATTTT
J: TRBJ2-2; D: .; size: few; V: TRBV29-1; CDR3: CSVDRENTGELFF; DNA: TGCAGCGTTGACCGGGAAAACACCGGGGAGCTGTTTTTT
J: TRBJ1-5; D: .; size: .; V: TRBV7-8; CDR3: CASSPRPGGLGRGQPQHF; DNA: TGTGCCAGCAGCCCCCGCCCTGGGGGGTTAGGGAGGGGTCAGCCCCAGCATTTT
J: TRBJ2-7; D: TRBD1; size: .; V: TRBV6-5; CDR3: CASSRDRLEQYF; DNA: TGTGCCAGCAGCCGGGACAGGCTGGAGCAGTACTTC
J: TRBJ1-1; D: TRBD1; size: few; V: TRBV5-1; CDR3: CASSLGGTGGSNTEAFF; DNA: TGCGCCAGCAGCTTGGGGGGGACAGGGGGATCGAACACTGAAGCTTTCTTT
J: TRBJ2-5; D: .; size: .; V: TRBV5-1; CDR3: CASSLDGRYQETQYF; DNA: TGCGCCAGCAGCTTGGATGGCAGGTACCAAGAGACCCAGTACTTC
J: TRBJ1-1; D: .; size: few; V: TRBV2; CDR3: CASRAQAIMNTEAFF; DNA: TGTGCCAGCAGGGCCCAGGCCATCATGAACACTGAAGCTTTCTTT
J: TRBJ2-1; D: .; size: .; V: TRBV1; CDR3: CTSSQGEGLAGHNEQFF; DNA: TGCACCAGCAGCCAAGGGGAAGGGCTAGCGGGGCACAATGAGCAGTTCTTC
J: TRBJ2-2; D: TRBD2; size: few; V: TRBV30; CDR3: CAWRERVSGDTGELFF; DNA: TGTGCCTGGCGGGAACGGGTTAGCGGGGACACCGGGGAGCTGTTTTTT
J: TRBJ1-2; D: TRBD1; size: .; V: TRBV27; CDR3: CASSSWDRVNYGYTF; DNA: TGTGCCAGCAGTTCCTGGGACAGAGTTAACTATGGCTACACCTTC
J: TRBJ2-1; D: .; size: once; V: TRBV7-3; CDR3: CASSFDSYEQFF; DNA: TGTGCCAGCAGCTTTGACAGTTATGAGCAGTTCTTC
J: TRBJ2-3; D: TRBD2; size: .; V: TRBV19; CDR3: CASTSGGSTDTQYF; DNA: TGTGCCAGTACCTCGGGGGGGAGCACAGATACGCAGTATTTT
J: TRBJ2-7; D: .; size: .; V: TRBV5-3; CDR3: CARSHSRGAYEQYF; DNA: TGTGCCAGAAGCCACAGCCGGGGTGCATACGAGCAGTACTTC
J: TRBJ2-5; D: .; size: .; V: TRBV27; CDR3: CASSLRQAYQETQYF; DNA: TGTGCCAGCAGTTTACGCCAGGCCTATCAAGAGACCCAGTACTTC
J: TRBJ2-7; D: .; size: .; V: TRBV15; CDR3: CATSSPLAEIDEQYF; DNA: TGTGCCACCAGCAGTCCACTAGCTGAAATCGACGAGCAGTACTTC
J: TRBJ2-1; D: TRBD1; size: .; V: TRBV6-5; CDR3: CASSNRDRYDEQFF; DNA: TGTGCCAGCAGTAACCGGGACAGGTACGATGAGCAGTTCTTC
J: TRBJ1-5; D: TRBD1; size: .; V: TRBV19; CDR3: CASTDRDSNQPQHF; DNA: TGTGCCAGTACCGACAGGGATAGCAATCAGCCCCAGCATTTT
J: TRBJ2-1; D: TRBD2; size: .; V: TRBV6-1; CDR3: CASSVIGLVYEQFF; DNA: TGTGCCAGCAGTGTAATCGGACTAGTGTACGAGCAGTTCTTC
J: TRBJ1-6; D: .; size: .; V: TRBV2; CDR3: CASRAAGISLPLHF; DNA: TGTGCCAGCAGAGCCGCAGGGATTTCATTGCCCCTCCACTTT
J: TRBJ1-2; D: TRBD1; size: .; V: TRBV27; CDR3: CASSSLGTDLYGYTF; DNA: TGTGCCAGCAGTTCCTTAGGGACAGACCTTTATGGCTACACCTTC
J: TRBJ2-1; D: TRBD2; size: .; V: TRBV7-9; CDR3: CASSLGLTNEQFF; DNA: TGTGCCAGCAGCCTGGGACTAACCAATGAGCAGTTCTTC
J: TRBJ1-1; D: .; size: once; V: TRBV29-1; CDR3: CSVGMESRGEAFF; DNA: TGCAGCGTTGGGATGGAGTCAAGAGGTGAAGCTTTCTTT
J: TRBJ2-7; D: .; size: once; V: TRBV6-6; CDR3: CASSYSYARGDYEQYF; DNA: TGTGCCAGCAGTTACTCGTATGCTAGGGGGGACTACGAGCAGTACTTC
J: TRBJ1-1; D: TRBD1; size: .; V: TRBV11-3; CDR3: CASSFETGDEAFF; DNA: TGTGCCAGCAGCTTTGAGACAGGGGATGAAGCTTTCTTT
J: TRBJ1-4; D: TRBD1; size: .; V: TRBV7-9; CDR3: CASSRQGRSTNEKLFF; DNA: TGTGCCAGCAGCCGACAGGGCCGATCAACTAATGAAAAACTGTTTTTT
J: TRBJ1-2; D: .; size: .; V: TRBV6-1; CDR3: CASSLTEYGYTF; DNA: TGTGCCAGCAGTCTTACGGAGTATGGCTACACCTTC
J: TRBJ1-1; D: .; size: .; V: TRBV5-1; CDR3: CASSLTENTEAFF; DNA: TGCGCCAGCAGCCTCACAGAGAACACTGAAGCTTTCTTT
J: TRBJ1-5; D: .; size: .; V: TRBV9; CDR3: CASSAQDSSNQPQHF; DNA: TGTGCCAGCAGCGCCCAAGACAGTAGCAATCAGCCCCAGCATTTT
J: TRBJ2-3; D: .; size: .; V: TRBV7-8; CDR3: CASSSADTQYF; DNA: TGTGCCAGCAGCTCGGCAGATACGCAGTATTTT
J: TRBJ2-3; D: .; size: .; V: TRBV5-1; CDR3: CASSSGTDYTDTQYF; DNA: TGCGCCAGCAGCTCCGGGACGGACTACACAGATACGCAGTATTTT
J: TRBJ2-1; D: .; size: .; V: TRBV6-4; CDR3: CASSDGAYNEQFF; DNA: TGTGCCAGCAGTGACGGGGCTTACAATGAGCAGTTCTTC
J: TRBJ2-5; D: .; size: few; V: TRBV5-4; CDR3: CASSLAGTLQETQYF; DNA: TGTGCCAGCAGCTTGGCGGGTACACTACAAGAGACCCAGTACTTC
J: TRBJ2-1; D: TRBD2; size: .; V: TRBV4-1; CDR3: CASSQGSSRAQRGGPEQFF; DNA: TGCGCCAGCAGCCAAGGTTCCTCCCGTGCCCAGCGGGGGGGCCCTGAGCAGTTCTTC
J: TRBJ2-7; D: .; size: .; V: TRBV4-2; CDR3: CASSQDEEGRLYEQYF; DNA: TGTGCCAGCAGCCAAGATGAGGAGGGGAGGCTTTACGAGCAGTACTTC
J: TRBJ2-1; D: TRBD2; size: .; V: TRBV28; CDR3: CASSFVPSSGRPFSYNEQFF; DNA: TGTGCCAGCAGTTTCGTACCATCTAGCGGGAGACCCTTCTCCTACAATGAGCAGTTCTTC
J: TRBJ2-7; D: .; size: .; V: TRBV29-1; CDR3: CSVEDQGRGFDEQYF; DNA: TGCAGCGTTGAAGATCAGGGCAGGGGCTTCGACGAGCAGTACTTC